This is a list of T cell receptor beta chains from one sample in a study of CD8 T cells in ankylosing spondylitis. One entry per CDR3 protein, called by TCRdb with MiXCR from the 5' RACE reads. The table includes approximately 340,000 distinct CDR3 sequences, over 12% detected once. The specimen sequenced was blood, either unsorted or a sorted T cell fraction (not recorded which). These receptors came from a male donor with ankylosing spondylitis or in good health (not recorded which). CDR3s include the opening cysteine and the closing phenylalanine or tryptophan. A D gene is named only where the DNA matches it firmly. Only part of the rows carry a size: once, few, many, or a class if the clone is expanded.

>TRBD1|TRBV10-3|TRBJ1-5|many
TGTGCCATCAGTGAACAGGGGGGTCAGCCCCAGCATTTT
CAISEQGGQPQHF
>.|TRBV10-3|TRBJ2-3|few
TGTGCCATCAGTGCCGTCACAGATACGCAGTATTTT
CAISAVTDTQYF
>TRBD1|TRBV4-1|TRBJ1-6|few
TGCGCCAGCAGCCAAGATATCAGGGGGGGATCACCCCTCCACTTT
CASSQDIRGGSPLHF
>.|TRBV12-3/TRBV12-4|TRBJ2-7|few
TGTGCCAGCAGTTCTTGGGGTGACGAGCAGTACTTC
CASSSWGDEQYF
>.|TRBV20-1|TRBJ1-6|few
TGCAGTGCTAGAGATTCAAGGGCAGGCCTCAATAATTCACCCCTCCACTTT
CSARDSRAGLNNSPLHF
>TRBD2|TRBV6-1|TRBJ2-1|few
TGTGCCAGCACCCGGGGGACTAGCGGGGTCTACAATGAGCAGTTCTTC
CASTRGTSGVYNEQFF
>.|TRBV12-3/TRBV12-4|TRBJ2-5|few
TGTGCCAGCAGTTCGCATAGGGAGACCCAGTACTTC
CASSSHRETQYF
>TRBD1|TRBV29-1|TRBJ1-2|.
TGCAGCGGTGGGACAGGGTGGTACTACACCTTC
CSGGTGWYYTF
>.|TRBV7-9|TRBJ2-7|many
TGTGCCAGCAGCTACCGGTACGAGCAGTACTTC
CASSYRYEQYF
>TRBD2|TRBV12-3/TRBV12-4|TRBJ2-3|.
TGTGCCAGCAGTTCGGGTCTAGCGGGGAGCTACCTCACAGATACGCAGTATTTT
CASSSGLAGSYLTDTQYF
>TRBD1|TRBV5-1|TRBJ2-7|.
TGCGCCAGCAGCTTAACCGGACAGGGTCCCTACGAGCAGTACTTC
CASSLTGQGPYEQYF
>.|TRBV12-3/TRBV12-4|TRBJ2-7|.
TGTGCCAGCAGTTTCGGTGGCGGCCGCTCCTACGAGCAGTACTTC
CASSFGGGRSYEQYF
>TRBD1|TRBV10-3|TRBJ2-3|few
TGTGCCATCAGTGAGTTCCGGGACAGGGCGACAGATACGCAGTATTTT
CAISEFRDRATDTQYF
>.|TRBV5-1|TRBJ2-1|.
TGCGCCAGCAGCTTGGTCTTGGACAGCTACAATGAGCAGTTCTTC
CASSLVLDSYNEQFF
>TRBD2|TRBV4-2|TRBJ2-1|.
TGTGCCAGCAGCCAAGATCCCCCGGTATACGCGGGGGGCGATGAGCAGTTCTTC
CASSQDPPVYAGGDEQFF
>.|TRBV4-2|TRBJ2-7|.
TGTGCCAGCAGCCAACAGGGGAGGAACGAGCAGTACTTC
CASSQQGRNEQYF
>TRBD2|TRBV6-4|TRBJ2-3|few
TGTGCCAGCAGTGAACGTCTAGCGGGAGTAGATACGCAGTATTTT
CASSERLAGVDTQYF
>.|TRBV6-1|TRBJ2-1|many
TGTGCCAGCAGTCCCCGATTCCACAATGAGCAGTTCTTC
CASSPRFHNEQFF
>.|TRBV29-1|TRBJ1-2|few
TGCAGCGTCGGGGGCCGAGGGGCGCTTGGCTACACCTTC
CSVGGRGALGYTF
>.|TRBV10-3|TRBJ2-1|.
TGTGCCATCAGCCCAGGGACCGACAATGAGCAGTTCTTC
CAISPGTDNEQFF
>.|TRBV12-3/TRBV12-4|TRBJ2-7|many
TGTGCCAGCAGTTTAAGGGTTGGCGAGCAGTACTTC
CASSLRVGEQYF
>TRBD1|TRBV19|TRBJ1-1|.
TGTGCCACCGGGGAGCAGGGGGGAACTGAAGCTTTCTTT
CATGEQGGTEAFF
>TRBD1|TRBV15|TRBJ2-5|many
TGTGCCACCAGCAGAGATAGGGGACAGGGAAGAGAGACCCAGTACTTC
CATSRDRGQGRETQYF
>.|TRBV4-2|TRBJ1-1|few
TGTGCCAGCAGCCAAGGAGCGGTGAAGCACGTTGGAGCTTTCTTT
CASSQGAVKHVGAFF
>.|TRBV12-5|TRBJ2-5|.
TGTGCTAGTGGTCCGGGGACAACCGAGACCCAGTACTTC
CASGPGTTETQYF
>TRBD2|TRBV20-1|TRBJ2-7|.
TGCAGTGCTACCCCAACTAGCGGGGGGGCCTTGAACTACGAGCAGTACTTC
CSATPTSGGALNYEQYF
>TRBD1|TRBV7-9|TRBJ1-1|many
TGTGCCAGCAGCTTACGGATAACAGGGGGCATCACTGAAGCTTTCTTT
CASSLRITGGITEAFF
>.|TRBV6-5|TRBJ2-3|.
TGTGCCAGCAGTCACCGGGGGAGGGATACGCAGTATTTT
CASSHRGRDTQYF
>.|TRBV4-1|TRBJ1-6|.
TGCGCCAGCAGCCAAGAAGGTCAGACAGGAAGATCACCCCTCCACTTT
CASSQEGQTGRSPLHF
>TRBD1|TRBV6-5|TRBJ2-1|.
TGTGCCAGCAGTTACGCCCGGGGACAGAGCTCCTACAATGAGCAGTTCTTC
CASSYARGQSSYNEQFF
>TRBD2|TRBV6-5|TRBJ2-2|.
TGTGCCAGCAGTTATCAACTAGCGGGGGGGCGAAATCGGGAGCTGTTTTTT
CASSYQLAGGRNRELFF
>.|TRBV2|TRBJ2-7|few
TGTGCCAGCAGTGCCTTTCTGACCGGCGAGCAGTACTTC
CASSAFLTGEQYF
>.|TRBV3-1|TRBJ2-1|.
TGTGCCAGCAGCCCCTCCCGGGGGACGCTTGTGAATGAGCAGTTCTTC
CASSPSRGTLVNEQFF
>.|TRBV3-1|TRBJ2-1|.
TGTGCCAGCAGCCAAGTATGGGGAAGCGGTTCCTACAATGAGCAGTTCTTC
CASSQVWGSGSYNEQFF
>TRBD1|TRBV7-2|TRBJ2-2|.
TGTGCCAGCAGCCCCCGGGACAGAAACACCGGGGAGCTGTTTTTT
CASSPRDRNTGELFF
>.|TRBV7-9|TRBJ2-3|.
TGTGCCAGCAGCTTCGCGCCGGCGGGAAGCACAGATACGCAGTATTTT
CASSFAPAGSTDTQYF
>.|TRBV30|TRBJ2-3|few
TGTGCCTGGACCCCGCAGCCCACAGATACGCAGTATTTT
CAWTPQPTDTQYF
>TRBD1|TRBV12-3/TRBV12-4|TRBJ2-7|.
TGTGCCAGCAGTTTTGCAGGGGGCAACGAGCAGTACTTC
CASSFAGGNEQYF
>.|TRBV6-2/TRBV6-3|TRBJ2-5|few
TGTGCCAGCAGGACGGCCGGGTCCCTGGGGACCCAGTACTTC
CASRTAGSLGTQYF
>.|TRBV20-1|TRBJ2-7|.
TGCAGTGCTAGTTACGGCGGGGATGGCTACGAGCAGTACTTC
CSASYGGDGYEQYF
>TRBD2|TRBV6-5|TRBJ2-1|few
TGTGCCAGCAGTTCTAGCGGACACTACAATGAGCAGTTCTTC
CASSSSGHYNEQFF
>TRBD1|TRBV3-1|TRBJ1-2|.
TGTGCCAGCAGCTCCCTGGCAGGGGGCTATGGCTACACCTTC
CASSSLAGGYGYTF